One sample yielded the 23 T cell receptor beta chains listed below, sequenced in a study of PD-L1 blockade in urothelial cancer. The method was immunoSEQ multiplex PCR; TCRdb's version includes in-frame clones alone and lacks a portion of them. The sample includes 100,000 to 150,000 clones, more than 70% of them seen just once. Time point defined: peripheral blood 6 weeks after treatment start. The sequenced sample was PBMCs, obtained around atezolizumab (anti-PD-L1) treatment. The receptors stem from a man aged 45 to 65 with urothelial cancer.

The chain uses TRBV5-6 and TRBJ1-1, with 9 bases aligning to TRBD1. The V segment lost 6 bases and the J segment 11 bases; nucleotides outside the gene matches: 11. This CDR3 has 13 amino acids. The germline V gene has CDR1 SGHDT and CDR2 YYEEEE. CDR3 region: CASNQNRGHKAFF. The CDR3 nucleotides are TGTGCCAGCAACCAGAACAGGGGGCATAAGGCTTTCTTT.

The rearrangement joins TRBV19 to TRBJ2-1; 11 positions match TRBD2. Germline lookup yields CDR1 LNHDA and CDR2 SQIVND (reference sequence). CDR3 length: 17 amino acids. Losses at the gene ends were 5 bases for V and 8 bases for J; bases not matched to a gene: 14. CDR3 residues: CASSSKTSGTLGDEQFF. In DNA, the CDR3 is TGTGCCAGTAGTTCTAAGACTAGCGGGACCCTCGGCGATGAGCAGTTCTTC.

This clone has just a few counts. The chain uses TRBV28 and TRBJ1-4; D is unresolved. CDR3 length: 13 amino acids. Trimming took 6 bases from V and 10 from J, leaving 15 bases between them. The germline V gene encodes CDR1 MDHEN and CDR2 SYDVKM. CDR3: CASSLTPEGKLFF. DNA of the CDR3: TGTGCCAGCAGCCTCACTCCGGAGGGAAAACTGTTTTTT. Full variable domain (remainder filled in from reference TRBV28 and TRBJ1-4): DVKVTQSSRYLVKRTGEKVFLECVQDMDHENMFWYRQDPGLGLRLIYFSYDVKMKEKGDIPEGYSVSREKKERFSLILESASTNQTSMYLCASSLTPEGKLFFGSGTQLSVL.

The chain links TRBV27 to TRBJ2-3, with TRBD2 as a possible D gene (5 bases). V was trimmed by 8 bases and J by 9 bases, leaving 18 bases between them. This CDR3 is 13 amino acids long. In germline, CDR1 is MNHEY, CDR2 SMNVEV (reference sequence). DNA for the CDR3: TGTGCCAGCGGGAGATTTCCGGGTCCCACGCAGTATTTT. The encoded protein is CASGRFPGPTQYF.

The V call is TRBV5-4, the J call TRBJ2-1; 9 bases match TRBD1. Germline V gene data show CDR1 as SGHNT and CDR2 as YYREEE (reference sequence). The CDR3 is 16 amino acids. Trimming cost V 4 bases and J 9 bases; bases outside gene matches: 14. The DNA of the CDR3 is TGTGCCAGCAGCCTAGAGCCCCCGGGACAGGGTGGTGAGCAGTTCTTC. Protein: CASSLEPPGQGGEQFF.

The V call is TRBV7-3, the J call TRBJ1-1; 8 bases map to TRBD1. The CDR3 covers 16 residues. Germline values: CDR1 SGHTA, CDR2 FQGTGA. Trimming cost V 0 bases and J 1 base; bases outside gene matches: 4. The CDR3 DNA sequence: TGTGCCAGCAGCTTAACGGGCACAGGGGGGAACACTGAAGCTTTCTTT. Amino acids: CASSLTGTGGNTEAFF.

The chain employs TRBV18 and TRBJ1-5, with TRBD1 identical over 12 bases. The V gene's germline CDR1 is KGHSH and CDR2 LQKENI. V dropped 2 bases and J dropped 5; count of bases not matched to a gene: 4. This CDR3 is built from 16 residues. The CDR3: CASSPSGTGGHQPQHF. DNA of the CDR3: TGTGCCAGCTCACCATCCGGGACAGGGGGCCATCAGCCCCAGCATTTT.

CDR3 in amino acids: CASSQGAYNEQFF. CDR3 coding DNA: TGTGCCAGCAGTCAGGGGGCCTACAATGAGCAGTTCTTC. The rearrangement uses TRBV28 and TRBJ2-1; 7 bases are a match to TRBD1. Germline trimming cut 5 bases from V and 2 bases from J; bases unmatched to any gene: 0. CDR1 MDHEN and CDR2 SYDVKM come from the germline V gene. CDR3 length: 13 residues.

The V call is TRBV5-1, the J call TRBJ2-7; 11 bases fit TRBD1. CDR3 length: 14 residues. CDR1 and CDR2 (germline): SGHRS, YFSETQ. V lost 4 bases, J lost 4 bases, and 4 bases stayed unmatched. This chain's CDR3 is CASSPDRGPYEQYF. Here the CDR3 DNA reads TGCGCCAGCAGCCCGGACAGGGGGCCGTACGAGCAGTACTTC.

This rearrangement joins TRBV6-6 to TRBJ1-2; tentatively, D is TRBD1 (6 bases). V was trimmed by 7 bases and J by 4 bases, leaving 13 bases between them. The CDR3 contains 13 residues. Per germline, CDR1 MNHNY and CDR2 SVGAGI (reference sequence). The CDR3 spells CASTDSRIYGYTF. In DNA, the CDR3 is TGTGCCAGCACGGACAGCCGAATCTATGGCTACACCTTC.

V gene TRBV30 combines with J gene TRBJ2-1, with 9 bases matching TRBD2. Losses at the gene ends were 3 bases for V and 3 bases for J; bases not matched to a gene: 6. CDR3 size: 15 residues. The germline V gene encodes CDR1 GTSNPN and CDR2 SVGIG (reference sequence). The CDR3 region has the DNA TGTGCCTGGAGCCTAGCGGGACCAGTCTACAATGAGCAGTTCTTC. It encodes CAWSLAGPVYNEQFF.

The J gene is TRBJ2-3, the V gene TRBV18, with 9 bases that match TRBD1. Germline V gene lookup returns CDR1 KGHSH and CDR2 LQKENI. V lost 4 bases and J lost 4; bases outside the gene matches: 3. The CDR3 runs 14 residues. The CDR3 protein is CASSRDRAPDTQYF. As DNA, the CDR3 is TGTGCCAGCTCACGGGACAGGGCTCCAGATACGCAGTATTTT.

V is TRBV28 and J is TRBJ1-4; possible D gene TRBD1, 5 bases. This CDR3 is built from 14 residues. CDR1 MDHEN and CDR2 SYDVKM come from the germline V gene. Trimming took off 8 bases at V and 8 bases at J, with 18 bases between the two ends. The CDR3 region has the DNA TGTGCCAGCTCCCCCGCTCAGGGACTAGAAAAACTGTTTTTT. Amino acids: CASSPAQGLEKLFF.

This chain uses TRBV2 with TRBJ2-7; TRBD1 matches at 9 bases. Germline V CDR1 and CDR2: SNHLY, FYNNEI. This CDR3 region has 14 residues. The J segment lost 9 bases and the V segment lost 6 bases, leaving 12 bases of the junction unmatched. The CDR3 region has the DNA TGTGCCAGCAGGGAGACAGGGGGAATGCCAGGGCAGTACTTC. Protein: CASRETGGMPGQYF.

The chain has TRBV5-1 and TRBJ2-1, with TRBD2 as a possible D gene (6 bases). This CDR3 spans 16 amino acids. V gave up 4 bases and J gave up 2 bases, with 16 bases separating them. The germline gives CDR1 SGHRS, CDR2 YFSETQ. The CDR3 region has the DNA TGCGCCAGCAGCCCTGGCGGGGCAGGAACCTACAATGAGCAGTTCTTC. It is translated as CASSPGGAGTYNEQFF.

The CDR3 bases are TGTGCCAGCAGGTATTCGACGGGGTCGCGCTCTGGAAACACCATATATTTT. This sequence encodes CASRYSTGSRSGNTIYF. J is TRBJ1-3 and V is TRBV28; no clear D gene. The germline V gene encodes CDR1 MDHEN and CDR2 SYDVKM. Trimming removed 6 bases from V and 0 bases from J, with 18 bases in between. This CDR3 contains 17 residues.

This clone showed up just a few times. The chain combines TRBV28 with TRBJ1-1; perhaps TRBD1 as D (5 bases). Germline assignment: CDR1 MDHEN and CDR2 SYDVKM. V gave up 6 bases and J gave up 5 bases, with 10 bases separating them. The CDR3 contains 12 residues. This CDR3 reads CASSSGRTEAFF. The CDR3 DNA follows: TGTGCCAGCAGCTCAGGGAGGACTGAAGCTTTCTTT.

CDR3 sequence reads: CASSPRSTRTYEQYF. The DNA of the CDR3 is TGTGCCAGTAGTCCTCGTTCGACAAGAACCTACGAGCAGTACTTC. The genes are TRBV19 and TRBJ2-7; D call uncertain. This CDR3 spans 15 amino acids. Germline V gene sequence: CDR1 LNHDA, CDR2 SQIVND (reference sequence). V was pared by 5 bases and J by 2 bases, with 16 bases between.

V usage is TRBV21-1 and J usage is TRBJ2-7; TRBD1 is the table's D call and was not checked against the DNA. TRBV21-1 is tagged as a pseudogene. The CDR3 is 19 amino acids. The CDR3 DNA follows: TGTGCCAGCAGCAGATCGGTTGGACAGGGACCTGATTCACCCTACGAGCAGTACTTC. Its protein is CASSRSVGQGPDSPYEQYF.

This clone was detected once. The chain has TRBV28 and TRBJ1-2, with D perhaps matching TRBD1 (6 bases). Between the trimmed V and J ends, which lost 5 bases and 4 bases, there was a span of 11 bases. Germline V gene sequence: CDR1 MDHEN, CDR2 SYDVKM. The CDR3 length is 13 residues. The CDR3 here is CASSPGQSYGYTF. As DNA, the CDR3 is TGTGCCAGCAGTCCCGGACAGAGCTATGGCTACACCTTC.

The V gene is TRBV6-4, the J gene TRBJ1-2, with D tentatively TRBD1 (6 bases). This CDR3 comprises 14 residues. V was pared by 6 bases and J by 2 bases, with 13 bases between. Germline V gene data show CDR1 as MRHNA and CDR2 as SNTAGT. Here the CDR3 reads CASSPMRGNYGYTF. In DNA, the CDR3 is TGTGCCAGCAGCCCCATGAGGGGGAACTATGGCTACACCTTC.

This chain connects TRBV6-5 to TRBJ2-1; 10 bases are a match to TRBD2. V shed 4 bases, J shed 5 bases, and the junction held 2 bases outside the gene matches. There are 14 residues in the CDR3. Germline values: CDR1 MNHEY, CDR2 SVGAGI. CDR3 sequence: CASSSGLADNEQFF. Written as DNA, the CDR3 is TGTGCCAGCAGTTCCGGACTAGCGGACAATGAGCAGTTCTTC.

This clone was seen a handful of times. The V call is TRBV14, the J call TRBJ2-5; TRBD1 matches 7 bases. This CDR3 has 13 amino acids. V was pared by 2 bases and J by 4 bases, with 1 base of the junction left unmatched. CDR1 is SGHDN, CDR2 FVKESK, per germline. CDR3: CASSQYRGETQYF. CDR3 in DNA: TGTGCCAGCAGCCAATACAGGGGAGAGACCCAGTACTTC. Using reference TRBV14 and TRBJ2-5 for the parts outside the CDR3, the full variable domain is EAGVTQFPSHSVIEKGQTVTLRCDPISGHDNLYWYRRVMGKEIKFLLHFVKESKQDESGMPNNRFLAERTGGTYSTLKVQPAELEDSGVYFCASSQYRGETQYFGPGTRLLVL.